This TCR beta chain was captured by sequencing in a study of identical twins' blood T cells. Using its own MiXCR run on the 5' RACE reads, TCRdb lists one record per CDR3 protein. This sample has roughly 380,000 distinct CDR3 sequences, with roughly 27% found just once. Germline CDR1 reads SQVTM; CDR2 reads ANQGSEA. The CDR3 consists of 12 residues. Deletions cut 1 base from V and 5 bases from J, with 8 bases between. Sequenced material: PBMCs. This sequence originates from a woman aged 18-49 years in good health. This sequence joins TRBV29-1 and TRBJ1-2; no definite D call. The CDR3 loop is CSVEGAGYGYTF. CDR3 in DNA: TGCAGCGTTGAAGGGGCAGGATATGGCTACACCTTC.